In this sample, the clone carrying this TCR beta chain turned up a few times. The sample belongs to a study of blood T cell repertoires in COVID-19. Across the study: Whether acute or convalescent, the COVID-19 samples came from the United States, Italy and Spain. T cells, B-cell-depleted T cells, or PBMCs provided the cDNA or gDNA that served as material.

Per the study methods: Counts of nucleated cells, estimated from reference gene primer amplification, were obtained. The assay was immunoSEQ multiplex PCR, and TCRdb's table has in-frame clones only and misses some. That table is the source of V, J and clone size, and D and trimming were worked out from the DNA. The sample contains over 250,000 clones, 70% to 80% of which appear only once. CDR3 length equals 16 residues. V was pared by 0 bases and J by 1 base, with 14 bases between. Germline-derived CDR1 and CDR2 are SGHRS and YFSETQ. V gene TRBV5-1 combines with J gene TRBJ2-7; tentative D call: TRBD1 (5 bases). This TCR derives from an elderly woman with acute or convalescent COVID-19. Source material: peripheral blood. CDR3 in DNA: TGCGCCAGCAGCTTGGGGGGCAGCCCAACTTCCTACGAGCAGTACTTC. Its protein is CASSLGGSPTSYEQYF.